Below are 25 T cell receptor beta chains sequenced from a single sample in a study of blood T cell repertoires in COVID-19. Repertoires were generated with immunoSEQ multiplex PCR, while TCRdb's copy carries only in-frame clones and drops some. The table includes approximately 210,000 clones, 70% to 90% detected once. The sample consisted of peripheral blood. The source of these receptors is a man aged 18 to 30 with active or convalescent COVID-19.

The chain joins TRBV5-1 to TRBJ1-2; the D gene is possibly TRBD1 (6 bases). V lost 6 bases, J lost 4 bases, and 16 bases lay in between. Germline V gene lookup returns CDR1 SGHRS and CDR2 YFSETQ. The CDR3 covers 14 residues. CDR3 region: CASTSGVGFYGYTF. CDR3 coding DNA: TGCGCCAGCACATCAGGGGTTGGATTCTATGGCTACACCTTC.

This clone has a single count. This chain connects TRBV11-3 to TRBJ2-2; 11 nucleotides match TRBD2. Looked up from germline, CDR1 is SGHNT and CDR2 is YENEEA. The CDR3 extends over 17 amino acids. V trimming: 3 bases; J trimming: 1 base; junction bases outside the gene matches: 4. The CDR3 sequence is CASSFSTSGGNTGELFF. CDR3 sequence (DNA): TGTGCCAGCAGCTTTTCCACTAGCGGGGGGAACACCGGGGAGCTGTTTTTT.

The chain joins TRBV30 to TRBJ1-5, with D unclear. The CDR3 extends over 15 amino acids. The V end lost 5 bases, the J end lost 0 bases, and 14 bases lay between the germline ends. CDR1 is GTSNPN, CDR2 SVGIG, per germline (reference sequence). The CDR3 DNA sequence: TGTGCCTGGGGAGGAGGAGGCGGTAGCAATCAGCCCCAGCATTTT. Protein sequence: CAWGGGGGSNQPQHF.

This chain uses TRBV11-2 with TRBJ2-2; perhaps TRBD2 as D (6 bases). Trimming pared 1 base from V and 3 bases from J, leaving 12 bases between. The CDR3 length is 16 residues. Germline loops: CDR1 SGHAT, CDR2 FQNNGV. The CDR3 reads CASSLVTGDYTGELFF. For the CDR3, the DNA is TGTGCCAGCAGCTTAGTTACGGGAGACTACACCGGGGAGCTGTTTTTT.

The rearrangement uses TRBV28 and TRBJ2-7; D perhaps matches TRBD2 (6 bases). The CDR3 contains 13 residues. Germline V lookup: CDR1 MDHEN, CDR2 SYDVKM. The V end lost 8 bases, the J end lost 3 bases, and 14 bases lay between the germline ends. Written as DNA, the CDR3 is TGTGCCAGCGGGCGGGGAATAGGCTACGAGCAGTACTTC. Amino acid sequence: CASGRGIGYEQYF.

The chain uses TRBV27 and TRBJ2-1; 10 bases fit TRBD2. The germline gives CDR1 MNHEY, CDR2 SMNVEV (reference sequence). Losses at the gene ends were 3 bases for V and 4 bases for J; bases not matched to a gene: 12. The CDR3 contains 18 residues. The CDR3 is CASSFGAIAGGVYNEQFF. In DNA, the CDR3 is TGTGCCAGCAGTTTTGGGGCTATAGCGGGAGGCGTTTACAATGAGCAGTTCTTC.

CDR3 loop: CASSGARSTGELFF. The CDR3 region has the DNA TGTGCCAGCAGTGGGGCCAGGTCTACCGGGGAGCTGTTTTTT. The V and J genes are TRBV6-4 and TRBJ2-2; D unclear. Germline V lookup: CDR1 MRHNA, CDR2 SNTAGT. V was cut by 4 bases and J by 5 bases, with 11 bases left in between. The CDR3 loop spans 14 amino acids.

This clone has just one count. This chain links TRBV21-1 with TRBJ2-1; TRBD2 is the table's D call and was not checked against the DNA. TRBV21-1 is described as a pseudogene. This CDR3 region has 18 residues. The CDR3 is CASSKDQIAGRLYNEQFF. CDR3 nucleotides: TGTGCCAGCAGCAAAGATCAGATAGCGGGCAGACTTTACAATGAGCAGTTCTTC.

The chain joins TRBV7-9 to TRBJ1-1; 8 nucleotides align to TRBD1. The CDR3 loop spans 13 amino acids. J lost 1 base, V lost 5 bases, and 0 bases had no gene match. Germline assignment: CDR1 SEHNR and CDR2 FQNEAQ (reference sequence). The CDR3: CASSDRGNTEAFF. The CDR3 coding sequence is TGTGCCAGCAGCGACAGGGGGAACACTGAAGCTTTCTTT.

V usage is TRBV7-2 and J usage is TRBJ2-7, with 8 positions matching TRBD2. CDR1 and CDR2 from the germline V gene are SGHTA and FQGNSA. The CDR3 length is 16 residues. The V gene end was trimmed by 1 base and the J gene end by 5 bases; junction bases not matched to a gene: 10. The CDR3 protein is CASSLGPVVAGHEQYF. The CDR3 DNA reads TGTGCCAGCAGCTTAGGGCCCGTGGTAGCGGGGCACGAGCAGTACTTC.

The chain links TRBV24-1 to TRBJ2-1, with TRBD2 matching 8 bases. V lost 8 bases and J lost 0; bases outside the gene matches: 2. This CDR3 spans 14 amino acids. In germline, CDR1 is KGHDR, CDR2 SFDVKD. DNA for the CDR3: TGTGCCACCAACGGGAGGGGCTCCTACAATGAGCAGTTCTTC. This codes for CATNGRGSYNEQFF.

This clone occurred once. V and J are TRBV5-1 and TRBJ2-3, with D possibly TRBD2 on 6 matching bases. V lost 0 bases and J lost 5, with 13 bases in between. Germline V lookup: CDR1 SGHRS, CDR2 YFSETQ. The CDR3 spans 15 residues. The CDR3 is CASSLGPRREDTQYF. Here the CDR3 DNA reads TGCGCCAGCAGCTTGGGTCCTAGGCGGGAAGATACGCAGTATTTT.

This chain joins TRBV2 and TRBJ1-1, with 9 bases aligning to TRBD1. This CDR3 has 12 amino acids. Germline CDR1 SNHLY, CDR2 FYNNEI. The trim removed 8 bases at V and 5 bases at J, leaving 3 bases unmatched. As DNA, the CDR3 is TGTGCCAGCGGACAGGGGAAAACTGAAGCTTTCTTT. Its translation is CASGQGKTEAFF.

The chain employs TRBV4-3 and TRBJ2-3; D gene ambiguous. The ends were cut back, 0 bases at V and 2 bases at J, with 9 bases in the middle. The V gene's germline CDR1 is LGHNA and CDR2 YSLEER. The CDR3 runs 15 residues. CDR3: CASSQDIVSTDTQYF. CDR3 coding DNA: TGCGCCAGCAGCCAAGATATCGTCTCCACAGATACGCAGTATTTT.

The J gene is TRBJ1-1, the V gene TRBV7-2; the D is unclear. Germline V CDR1 and CDR2: SGHTA, FQGNSA. V lost 0 bases to trimming and J lost 2 bases, with 10 bases between them. This CDR3 comprises 15 residues. The chain's CDR3 is CASSLASSGNTEAFF. CDR3 DNA sequence: TGTGCCAGCAGCTTAGCGTCTTCGGGAAACACTGAAGCTTTCTTT.

The chain is built from TRBV28 and TRBJ1-2; 8 nucleotides match TRBD1. Germline V lookup: CDR1 MDHEN, CDR2 SYDVKM. CDR3 size: 15 residues. J gave up 5 bases and V 5 bases, and 10 bases lay outside the gene matches. The CDR3 loop reads CASSPGTGMWYGYTF. The CDR3, as DNA: TGTGCCAGCAGTCCCGGGACAGGAATGTGGTATGGCTACACCTTC.

The rearrangement uses TRBV24-1 and TRBJ2-1; 10 bases are shared with TRBD2. Trimming at V came to 3 bases and at J to 7 bases, leaving 8 bases not matched to a gene. The CDR3 runs to 16 residues. Germline V gene sequence: CDR1 KGHDR, CDR2 SFDVKD. The CDR3 sequence: CATSDSGRAIQNEQFF. CDR3 in DNA: TGTGCCACCAGTGATAGCGGGAGGGCCATTCAGAATGAGCAGTTCTTC.

The V call is TRBV7-6, the J call TRBJ1-6, with 7 bases that match TRBD1. Germline-derived CDR1 and CDR2 are SGHVS and FNYEAQ. CDR3 size: 16 residues. V lost 5 bases and J lost 4; bases outside the gene matches: 8. CDR3 loop: CASSETGQIYNSPLHF. CDR3 sequence (DNA): TGTGCCAGCAGCGAAACGGGACAGATTTATAATTCACCCCTCCACTTT. Filled out from reference TRBV7-6 and TRBJ1-6, the complete variable domain reads GAGVSQSPRYKVTKRGQDVALRCDPISGHVSLYWYRQALGQGPEFLTYFNYEAQQDKSGLPNDRFSAERPEGSISTLTIQRTEQRDSAMYRCASSETGQIYNSPLHFGNGTRLTVT.

The chain joins TRBV29-1 to TRBJ2-2; 9 bases align to TRBD2. Germline assignment: CDR1 SQVTM and CDR2 ANQGSEA. The CDR3 runs 12 residues. V trimming: 6 bases; J trimming: 5 bases; junction bases outside the gene matches: 1. The CDR3 protein is CSVGLATGELFF. In DNA, the CDR3 is TGCAGCGTCGGACTAGCGACCGGGGAGCTGTTTTTT.

Here the CDR3 reads CASSSRTLGDTGELFF. The CDR3 nucleotides read TGTGCCAGCAGCTCCAGGACCCTCGGGGACACCGGGGAGCTGTTTTTT. The chain links TRBV11-2 to TRBJ2-2; possible D gene TRBD2, 5 bases. The CDR3 spans 16 residues. V lost 4 bases, J lost 3 bases, and 15 bases lay in between. In germline, CDR1 is SGHAT, CDR2 FQNNGV.

CDR3 bases: TGTGCCAGCAGTGAACGGGCGGAGGGCCAGGGTGGCTACACCTTC. It specifies CASSERAEGQGGYTF. The chain carries TRBV25-1 and TRBJ1-2; a possible D gene is TRBD1 (5 bases). Germline lookup yields CDR1 MGHDK and CDR2 SYGVNS. V lost 2 bases, J lost 7 bases, and 17 bases lay in between. The CDR3 runs to 15 residues.

The chain employs TRBV7-3 and TRBJ2-1; 13 nucleotides agree with TRBD2. The V gene's germline CDR1 is SGHTA and CDR2 FQGTGA. V lost 5 bases and J lost 8; bases outside the gene matches: 6. The CDR3 contains 15 residues. DNA of the CDR3: TGTGCCAGCAGCGAGGGACTAGCGGGAAGGGATGAGCAGTTCTTC. Its protein is CASSEGLAGRDEQFF.

The J gene is TRBJ1-2, the V gene TRBV2; 8 bases align to TRBD1. The CDR3 sequence is 13 residues long. Germline CDR1 SNHLY, CDR2 FYNNEI. V shed 10 bases, J shed 4 bases, and the junction held 8 bases outside the gene matches. CDR3 nucleotide sequence: TGTGCCACAACAGGGGGTCGGGGCTATGGCTACACCTTC. This translates into CATTGGRGYGYTF.

This chain links TRBV5-5 with TRBJ2-7, with D possibly TRBD2 on 5 matching bases. The CDR3 runs to 13 residues. Germline V gene data show CDR1 as SGHKS and CDR2 as YYEKEE (reference sequence). Trimming shortened V by 3 bases and J by 0 bases, and 7 bases separated the two germline ends. The CDR3 nucleotides are TGTGCCAGCAGCTCCGGGGTCTCCTACGAGCAGTACTTC. Residues: CASSSGVSYEQYF.

The V gene is TRBV6-5, the J gene TRBJ2-1; TRBD2 matches at 9 bases. This CDR3 contains 13 residues. V shed 3 bases, J shed 14 bases, and the junction held 8 bases outside the gene matches. Germline V gene sequence: CDR1 MNHEY, CDR2 SVGAGI. The CDR3 bases are TGTGCCAGCAGTTATTTGCAGGGCGGGAGGGAGTTCTTC. As protein: CASSYLQGGREFF.